Shown below are 19 T cell receptor beta chains from a single sample sequenced in a study of T cell repertoires in aging, cancer and after chemotherapy. The template was genomic DNA from peripheral blood, not RNA. TRB rearrangements spanning V, D and J were amplified using mixed TRB-A/B primers. TCRdb recomputed calls from the multiplex PCR reads with MiXCR, one row per CDR3 protein. The top ten hold over 7% of the sample, which has about 11,000 distinct CDR3 sequences, around 42% seen once. The sequenced sample consisted of blood. Receptors were obtained from a human donor in good health.

This chain connects TRBV5-6 to TRBJ2-3, with TRBD2 matching 10 bases. The CDR3 covers 16 residues. Trimming at V came to 4 bases and at J to 0 bases, leaving 5 bases not matched to a gene. Germline V gene data show CDR1 as SGHDT and CDR2 as YYEEEE. CDR3 coding DNA: TGTGCCAGCAGCGCAGGGACTAGCGATAGCACAGATACGCAGTATTTT. This translates into CASSAGTSDSTDTQYF.

The V call is TRBV5-6, the J call TRBJ2-5, with TRBD2 as a possible D gene (5 bases). The CDR3 consists of 14 residues. CDR1 is SGHDT and CDR2 is YYEEEE in the germline V gene. V shed 4 bases and J shed 5 bases, with 15 bases lying between them. The DNA of the CDR3 is TGTGCCAGCAGCCCTCTGACCGGGATCGAGACCCAGTACTTC. Protein product: CASSPLTGIETQYF.

As for this clonotype: The germline gene is not matched at one end of the junction; a read error may be the cause. The chain has TRBV12-3 or TRBV12-4 and TRBJ2-1; a possible D gene is TRBD1 (6 bases). CDR3 length equals 15 residues. CDR3: CASSSGGHRYNEKFF. The CDR3 nucleotides read TGTGCCAGCAGTTCTGGGGGACATCGCTACAATGAGAAGTTCTTC.

This clonotype showed up just a few times. J is TRBJ2-5 and V is TRBV20-1; no firm D call. V was clipped by 5 bases and J by 5 bases, with 9 bases between them. Germline V gene sequence: CDR1 DFQATT, CDR2 SNEGSKA (reference sequence). There are 11 residues in the CDR3. Here the CDR3 reads CSALAWETQYF. The DNA for the CDR3 is TGCAGTGCTCTTGCTTGGGAGACCCAGTACTTC.

This clonotype was counted between two and nine times. V gene TRBV7-2 combines with J gene TRBJ2-3; D is unclear. The ends were cut back, 3 bases at V and 2 bases at J, with 9 bases in the middle. This CDR3 has 14 residues. CDR1 SGHTA and CDR2 FQGNSA come from the germline V gene. Here the CDR3 reads CASSFDRVTDTQYF. CDR3 DNA: TGTGCCAGCAGCTTCGATAGGGTCACAGATACGCAGTATTTT.

This chain joins TRBV30 and TRBJ1-1; the D gene is possibly TRBD1 (5 bases). Looked up from germline, CDR1 is GTSNPN and CDR2 is SVGIG (reference sequence). Trimming left V 0 bases short and J 10 bases short, with 15 bases between. The CDR3 loop spans 13 amino acids. The CDR3 region has the DNA TGTGCCTGGAGTGTACAGGTCTCTTTGGCAGCTTTCTTT. Its protein is CAWSVQVSLAAFF.

The chain combines TRBV19 with TRBJ1-5; unclear D gene. This CDR3 region has 14 residues. V lost 1 base to trimming and J lost 0 bases, with 4 bases between them. In germline, CDR1 is LNHDA, CDR2 SQIVND (reference sequence). CDR3 in amino acids: CASSIVLSNQPQHF. In nucleotides, the CDR3 is TGTGCCAGTAGTATAGTTCTTAGCAATCAGCCCCAGCATTTT. The full variable domain, rest sourced from reference TRBV19 and TRBJ1-5, is DGGITQSPKYLFRKEGQNVTLSCEQNLNHDAMYWYRQDPGQGLRLIYYSQIVNDFQKGDIAEGYSVSREKKESFPLTVTSAQKNPTAFYLCASSIVLSNQPQHFGDGTRLSIL.

The chain's CDR3 is CSARGGGLGANVLTF. The CDR3 nucleotides are TGCAGTGCTAGGGGCGGAGGGCTGGGGGCCAACGTCCTGACTTTC. This rearrangement joins TRBV20-1 to TRBJ2-6, with D possibly TRBD2 on 6 matching bases. V lost 3 bases and J lost 4, with 13 bases in between. Germline assignment: CDR1 DFQATT and CDR2 SNEGSKA (reference sequence). CDR3 size: 15 residues.

The chain combines TRBV29-1 with TRBJ2-1; D uncertain. The V gene lost 0 bases and the J gene lost 8 bases, with 8 bases spanning the gap. Germline lookup yields CDR1 SQVTM and CDR2 ANQGSEA. This CDR3 is 12 amino acids long. CDR3 protein: CSVEENDHEQFF. In nucleotides, the CDR3 is TGCAGCGTTGAAGAAAATGACCATGAGCAGTTCTTC.

The genes are TRBV28 and TRBJ1-6; D unclear. Trimming pared 7 bases from V and 9 bases from J, leaving 10 bases between. Per germline, CDR1 MDHEN and CDR2 SYDVKM. The CDR3 extends over 12 amino acids. CDR3 region: CASTGGVSPLHF. In DNA form, the CDR3 reads TGTGCCAGCACCGGCGGGGTTTCACCCCTCCACTTT.

The chain joins TRBV12-3 or TRBV12-4 to TRBJ1-4, with 7 bases lining up with TRBD1. V lost 6 bases and J lost 2; bases outside the gene matches: 12. The CDR3 extends over 17 amino acids. CDR3 loop: CASSRDSPNWTNEKLFF. The CDR3 DNA follows: TGTGCCAGCAGCCGGGACAGCCCAAATTGGACTAATGAAAAACTGTTTTTT.

The sample holds a few counts of this clonotype. This chain links TRBV12-3 or TRBV12-4 with TRBJ1-2, with 11 bases identical to TRBD1. The CDR3 spans 14 residues. J was trimmed by 7 bases and V by 8 bases; bases with no gene match: 9. CDR3 residues: CASHRTGGASGYTF. In DNA form, the CDR3 reads TGTGCCAGCCACCGGACAGGGGGCGCGTCTGGCTACACCTTC.

The chain is built from TRBV19 and TRBJ2-7, with D unclear. Germline assignment: CDR1 LNHDA and CDR2 SQIVND (reference sequence). Between the trimmed V and J ends, which lost 6 bases and 4 bases, there was a span of 10 bases. This CDR3 comprises 12 residues. The CDR3 sequence is CASSGQSYEQYF. The CDR3 coding sequence is TGTGCCAGTAGCGGGCAGTCATACGAGCAGTACTTC.

This sequence joins TRBV6-5 and TRBJ1-6; 7 bases match TRBD1. Germline-derived CDR1 and CDR2 are MNHEY and SVGAGI. V lost 10 bases, J lost 1 base, and 4 bases stayed unmatched. The length of the CDR3 is 14 residues. For the CDR3, the DNA is TGTGCCACCCAGGGGGGTTCCTATAATTCACCCCTCCACTTT. This translates into CATQGGSYNSPLHF.

V is TRBV6-2 or TRBV6-3 and J is TRBJ2-7; the D is unclear. V dropped 5 bases and J dropped 3 bases, with 11 bases sitting between them. The CDR3 totals 13 residues. Looked up from germline, CDR1 is MNHEY and CDR2 is SVGEGT. For the CDR3, the DNA is TGTGCCAGCAGTACTGGACGGTTCTACGAGCAGTACTTC. This codes for CASSTGRFYEQYF.

This clonotype was seen only a few times. The rearrangement uses TRBV6-2 or TRBV6-3 and TRBJ1-5; D not resolved. Germline lookup yields CDR1 MNHEY and CDR2 SVGEGT. The V end was cut by 6 bases, the J end by 5 bases, with 8 bases between. This CDR3 region has 12 residues. The CDR3 DNA follows: TGTGCCAGCAGCCCGCCCCATCAGCCCCAGCATTTT. Translation: CASSPPHQPQHF.

The gene calls are TRBV12-3 or TRBV12-4 and TRBJ2-5, with 8 nucleotides matching TRBD1. V gave up 1 base and J gave up 4 bases; unmatched junction bases: 5. This CDR3 region has 15 residues. CDR3 nucleotide sequence: TGTGCCAGCAGTTTAGGACAGGGGCGCGGAGAGACCCAGTACTTC. It is translated as CASSLGQGRGETQYF.

The chain employs TRBV7-6 and TRBJ2-1; 10 positions agree with TRBD1. This CDR3 comprises 15 residues. CDR1 is SGHVS and CDR2 is FNYEAQ in the germline V gene. The V and J ends lost 6 bases and 9 bases, in that order; junction bases with no gene match: 11. The CDR3 loop reads CASRPGTGESAEQFF. The CDR3, as DNA: TGTGCCAGCAGACCTGGGACAGGGGAATCTGCTGAGCAGTTCTTC.

This clonotype has only a few counts. This chain joins TRBV28 and TRBJ1-4; no clear D gene. Germline values: CDR1 MDHEN, CDR2 SYDVKM. The CDR3 totals 12 residues. Trimming took 8 bases from V and 2 from J, leaving 6 bases between them. The CDR3 spells CASSGTNEKLFF. The CDR3 DNA is TGTGCCAGCTCCGGGACTAATGAAAAACTGTTTTTT. The variable domain in full, with the rest retrieved from reference TRBV28 and TRBJ1-4, is DVKVTQSSRYLVKRTGEKVFLECVQDMDHENMFWYRQDPGLGLRLIYFSYDVKMKEKGDIPEGYSVSREKKERFSLILESASTNQTSMYLCASSGTNEKLFFGSGTQLSVL.